The clone carrying this T cell receptor (beta chain) was detected many times. What it recognizes is unknown. The data stem from a study of post-analysis software for immune sequencing data. Study information: Relapsing-remitting, secondary progressive and progressive-relapsing courses of multiple sclerosis were included.

Study-wide findings and caveats: Significantly lower normalized Chao1 diversity was seen in multiple sclerosis patients than in controls. Analysis by F measure revealed that same-batch samples clustered strongly together.

TCR beta cDNA libraries included unique molecular identifiers. Input amounts of roughly 0.85 to 11 million T cells were used. These gave around 500,000 cDNA molecules, so each molecule approximated one T cell. TCRdb analysed the PCR reads with MiXCR anew, one entry per CDR3 protein. Of about 200,000 distinct CDR3 sequences listed, approximately 28% are singletons. Sequenced input: blood. The receptor was isolated from a girl aged 2-17 years with multiple sclerosis.

The CDR3 nucleotides read TGCGCCAGCAGCGCGGGGCCCGTGGACACTTCGGAGACCCAGTACTTC. This gives the protein CASSAGPVDTSETQYF. This sequence joins TRBV5-1 and TRBJ2-5, with D perhaps TRBD2 (6 bases). Trimming cost V 4 bases and J 5 bases, with 21 bases left between them. This CDR3 comprises 16 residues. Looked up from germline, CDR1 is SGHRS and CDR2 is YFSETQ.